This T cell receptor (beta chain) appears in the sequencing data of a study of blood T cell repertoires in COVID-19. About the study: Acute and convalescent COVID-19 specimens originated in the United States, Italy and Spain.

This clone was observed a handful of times. In the original analysis: For nucleated cells, counts were estimated from reference gene primer amplification. Generated by immunoSEQ multiplex PCR, the TCRdb table keeps only in-frame clones and is missing some. D and trimming come from the DNA, and the V and J calls and clone size come from that table. Of about 230,000 clones in the sample, roughly 83% were seen once. The CDR3 contains 14 residues. J gave up 7 bases and V 0 bases, and 3 bases lay outside the gene matches. Per the germline V gene, CDR1 is KGHSH and CDR2 is LQKENI. The chain uses TRBV18 and TRBJ2-1; 7 bases agree with TRBD1. The sequence came from a woman in her 70s with active or convalescent COVID-19. The material sequenced was peripheral blood. The CDR3: CASSPPGGQNEQFF. The CDR3 region has the DNA TGTGCCAGCTCACCACCAGGGGGCCAAAATGAGCAGTTCTTC.